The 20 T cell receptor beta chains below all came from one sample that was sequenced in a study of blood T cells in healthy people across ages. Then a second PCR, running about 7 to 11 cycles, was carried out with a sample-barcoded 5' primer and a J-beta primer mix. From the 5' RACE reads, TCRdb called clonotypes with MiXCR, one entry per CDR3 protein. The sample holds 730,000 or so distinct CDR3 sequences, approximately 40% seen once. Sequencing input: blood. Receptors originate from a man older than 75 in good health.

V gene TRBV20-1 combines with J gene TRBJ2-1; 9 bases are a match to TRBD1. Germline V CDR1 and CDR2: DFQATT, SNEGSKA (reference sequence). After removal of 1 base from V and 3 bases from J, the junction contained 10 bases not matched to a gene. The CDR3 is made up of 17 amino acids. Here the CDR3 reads CSARVTGQGLYYNEQFF. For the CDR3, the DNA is TGCAGTGCTAGAGTAACGGGACAGGGATTATACTACAATGAGCAGTTCTTC.

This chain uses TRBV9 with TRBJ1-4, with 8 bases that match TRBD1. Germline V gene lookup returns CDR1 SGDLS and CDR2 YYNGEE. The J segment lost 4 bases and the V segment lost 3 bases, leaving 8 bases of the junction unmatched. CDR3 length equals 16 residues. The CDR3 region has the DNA TGTGCCAGCAGCGAGCGGACAGGGAAACATAATGAAAAACTGTTTTTT. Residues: CASSERTGKHNEKLFF.

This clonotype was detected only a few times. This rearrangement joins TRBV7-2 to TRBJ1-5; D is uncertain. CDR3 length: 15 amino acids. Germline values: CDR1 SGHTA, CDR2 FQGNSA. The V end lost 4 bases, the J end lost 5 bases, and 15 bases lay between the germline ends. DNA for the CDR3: TGTGCCAGCAGCTCCGGAGGGTTGGTCGATCAGCCCCAGCATTTT. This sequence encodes CASSSGGLVDQPQHF.

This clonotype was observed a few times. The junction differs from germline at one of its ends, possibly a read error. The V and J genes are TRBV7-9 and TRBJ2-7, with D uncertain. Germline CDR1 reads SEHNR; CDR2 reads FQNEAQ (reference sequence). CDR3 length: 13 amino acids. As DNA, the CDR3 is TGTGCCAGCAGCGTAGCCTCCGTAGGCGAGCAGTACTTC. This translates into CASSVASVGEQYF.

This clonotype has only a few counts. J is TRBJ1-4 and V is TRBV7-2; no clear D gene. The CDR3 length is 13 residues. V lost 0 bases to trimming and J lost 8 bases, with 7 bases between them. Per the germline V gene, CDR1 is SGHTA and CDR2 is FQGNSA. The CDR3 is CASSLALEEKLFF. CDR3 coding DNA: TGTGCCAGCAGCTTAGCCTTGGAGGAAAAACTGTTTTTT.

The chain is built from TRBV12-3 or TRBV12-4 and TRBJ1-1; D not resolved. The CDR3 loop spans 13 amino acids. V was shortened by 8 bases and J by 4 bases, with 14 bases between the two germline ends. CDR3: CASAYGSGTEAFF. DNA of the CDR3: TGTGCCAGCGCTTATGGGTCTGGCACTGAAGCTTTCTTT.

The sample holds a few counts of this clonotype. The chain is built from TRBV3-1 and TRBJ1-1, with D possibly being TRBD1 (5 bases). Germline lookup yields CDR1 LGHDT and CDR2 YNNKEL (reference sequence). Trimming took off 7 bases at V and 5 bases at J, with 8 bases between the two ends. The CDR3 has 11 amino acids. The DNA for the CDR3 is TGTGCCAGCATCCGGGGGACTGAAGCTTTCTTT. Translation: CASIRGTEAFF. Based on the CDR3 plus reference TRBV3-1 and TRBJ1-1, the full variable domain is DTAVSQTPKYLVTQMGNDKSIKCEQNLGHDTMYWYKQDSKKFLKIMFSYNNKELIINETVPNRFSPKSPDKAHLNLHINSLELGDSAVYFCASIRGTEAFFGQGTRLTVV.

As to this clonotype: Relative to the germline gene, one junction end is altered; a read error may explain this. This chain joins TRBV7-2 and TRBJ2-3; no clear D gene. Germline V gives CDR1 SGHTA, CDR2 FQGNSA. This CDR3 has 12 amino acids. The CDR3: CVSSPNTDTQYF. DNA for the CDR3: TGTGTCAGCAGCCCGAACACAGATACGCAGTATTTT.

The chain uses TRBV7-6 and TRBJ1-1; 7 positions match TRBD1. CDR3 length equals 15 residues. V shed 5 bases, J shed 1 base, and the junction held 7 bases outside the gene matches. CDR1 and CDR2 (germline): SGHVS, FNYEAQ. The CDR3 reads CASSPDRARNTEAFF. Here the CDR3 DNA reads TGTGCCAGCAGCCCAGACAGGGCACGGAACACTGAAGCTTTCTTT.

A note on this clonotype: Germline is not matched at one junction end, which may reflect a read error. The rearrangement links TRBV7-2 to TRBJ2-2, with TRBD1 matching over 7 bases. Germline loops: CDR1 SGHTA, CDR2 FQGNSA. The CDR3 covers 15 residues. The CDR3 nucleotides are TGTGCCGGCAGCCCGGGACAGCTTAACACCGGGGAGCTGTTTTTT. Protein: CAGSPGQLNTGELFF.

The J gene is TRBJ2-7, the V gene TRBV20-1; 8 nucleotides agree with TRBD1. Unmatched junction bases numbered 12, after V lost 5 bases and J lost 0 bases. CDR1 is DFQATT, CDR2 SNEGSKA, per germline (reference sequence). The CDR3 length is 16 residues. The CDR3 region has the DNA TGCAGTGCTCACTTAGGGCGGGACAGGAGCTCCTACGAGCAGTACTTC. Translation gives CSAHLGRDRSSYEQYF.

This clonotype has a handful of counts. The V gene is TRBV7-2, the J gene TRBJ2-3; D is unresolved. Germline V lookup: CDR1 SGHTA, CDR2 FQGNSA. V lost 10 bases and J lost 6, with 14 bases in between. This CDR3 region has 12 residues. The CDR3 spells CATSTGVDTQYF. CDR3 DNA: TGTGCCACCTCGACTGGGGTCGATACGCAGTATTTT.

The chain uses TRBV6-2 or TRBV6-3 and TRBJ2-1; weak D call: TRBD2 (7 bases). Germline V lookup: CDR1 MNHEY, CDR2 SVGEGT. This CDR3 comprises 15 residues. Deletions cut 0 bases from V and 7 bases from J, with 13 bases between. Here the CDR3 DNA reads TGTGCCAGCAGTTACTCCCGGGGGGCCGGGAATGAGCAGTTCTTC. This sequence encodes CASSYSRGAGNEQFF.

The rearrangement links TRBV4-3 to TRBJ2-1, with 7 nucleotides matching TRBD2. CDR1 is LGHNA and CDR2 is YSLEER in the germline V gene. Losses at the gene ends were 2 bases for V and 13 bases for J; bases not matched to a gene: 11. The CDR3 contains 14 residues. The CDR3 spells CASSQSTGTNFQFF. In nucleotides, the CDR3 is TGCGCCAGCAGCCAATCTACCGGGACTAACTTCCAGTTCTTC.

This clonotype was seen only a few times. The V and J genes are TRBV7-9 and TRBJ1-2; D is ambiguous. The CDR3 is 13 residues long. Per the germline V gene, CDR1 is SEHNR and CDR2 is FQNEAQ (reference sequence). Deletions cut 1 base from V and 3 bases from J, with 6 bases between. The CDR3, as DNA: TGTGCCAGCAGCTTAGACGAAGACTATGGCTACACCTTC. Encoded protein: CASSLDEDYGYTF.

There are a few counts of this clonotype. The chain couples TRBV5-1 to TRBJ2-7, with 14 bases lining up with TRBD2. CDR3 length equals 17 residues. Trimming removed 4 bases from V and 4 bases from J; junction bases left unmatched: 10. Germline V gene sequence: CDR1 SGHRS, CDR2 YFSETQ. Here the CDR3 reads CASSPLGTSGSQYEQYF. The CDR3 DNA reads TGCGCCAGCAGCCCGCTAGGGACTAGCGGGAGCCAATACGAGCAGTACTTC.

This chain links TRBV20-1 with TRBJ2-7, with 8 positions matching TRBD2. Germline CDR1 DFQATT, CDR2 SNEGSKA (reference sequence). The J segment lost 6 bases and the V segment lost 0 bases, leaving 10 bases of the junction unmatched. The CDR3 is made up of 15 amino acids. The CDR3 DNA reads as TGCAGTGCTAGAGATTCGACCGGGAGGGCCCTCGAGCAGTACTTC. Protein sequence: CSARDSTGRALEQYF.

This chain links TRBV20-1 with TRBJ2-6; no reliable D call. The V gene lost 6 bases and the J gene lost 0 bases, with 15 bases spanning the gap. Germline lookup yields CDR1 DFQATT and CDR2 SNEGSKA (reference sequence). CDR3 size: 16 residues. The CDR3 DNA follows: TGCAGTGCCTTCCGAGGTAAAGGCTCTGGGGCCAACGTCCTGACTTTC. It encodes CSAFRGKGSGANVLTF.

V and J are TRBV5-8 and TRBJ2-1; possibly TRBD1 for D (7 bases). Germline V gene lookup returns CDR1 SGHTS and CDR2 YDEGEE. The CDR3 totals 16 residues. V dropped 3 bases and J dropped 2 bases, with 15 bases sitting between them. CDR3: CASSSGQGGTYNEQFF. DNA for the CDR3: TGTGCCAGCAGCTCGGGGCAGGGGGGTACCTACAATGAGCAGTTCTTC.

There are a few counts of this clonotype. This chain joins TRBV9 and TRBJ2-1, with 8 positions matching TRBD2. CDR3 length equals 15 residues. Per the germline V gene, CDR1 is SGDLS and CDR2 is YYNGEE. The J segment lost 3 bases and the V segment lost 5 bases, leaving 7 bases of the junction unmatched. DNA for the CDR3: TGTGCCAGCAGTCCGTTGAGCGGGGGCTACAATGAGCAGTTCTTC. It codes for CASSPLSGGYNEQFF.